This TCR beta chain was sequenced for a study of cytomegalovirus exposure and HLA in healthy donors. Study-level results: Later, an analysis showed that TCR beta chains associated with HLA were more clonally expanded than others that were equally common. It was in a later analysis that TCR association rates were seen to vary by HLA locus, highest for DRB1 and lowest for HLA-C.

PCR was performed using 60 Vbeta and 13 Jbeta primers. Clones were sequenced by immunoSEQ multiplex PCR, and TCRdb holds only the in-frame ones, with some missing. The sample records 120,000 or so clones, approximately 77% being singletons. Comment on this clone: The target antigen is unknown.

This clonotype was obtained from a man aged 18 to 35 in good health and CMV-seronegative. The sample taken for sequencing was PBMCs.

CDR3 DNA sequence: TGTGCCAGCAGCGTAGGGTCAGGGGGCAATCAGCCCCAGCATTTT. It is translated as CASSVGSGGNQPQHF. The chain carries TRBV9 and TRBJ1-5, with D possibly being TRBD1 (6 bases). Germline assignment: CDR1 SGDLS and CDR2 YYNGEE. The CDR3 length is 15 residues. The V gene lost 0 bases and the J gene lost 2 bases, with 9 bases spanning the gap.